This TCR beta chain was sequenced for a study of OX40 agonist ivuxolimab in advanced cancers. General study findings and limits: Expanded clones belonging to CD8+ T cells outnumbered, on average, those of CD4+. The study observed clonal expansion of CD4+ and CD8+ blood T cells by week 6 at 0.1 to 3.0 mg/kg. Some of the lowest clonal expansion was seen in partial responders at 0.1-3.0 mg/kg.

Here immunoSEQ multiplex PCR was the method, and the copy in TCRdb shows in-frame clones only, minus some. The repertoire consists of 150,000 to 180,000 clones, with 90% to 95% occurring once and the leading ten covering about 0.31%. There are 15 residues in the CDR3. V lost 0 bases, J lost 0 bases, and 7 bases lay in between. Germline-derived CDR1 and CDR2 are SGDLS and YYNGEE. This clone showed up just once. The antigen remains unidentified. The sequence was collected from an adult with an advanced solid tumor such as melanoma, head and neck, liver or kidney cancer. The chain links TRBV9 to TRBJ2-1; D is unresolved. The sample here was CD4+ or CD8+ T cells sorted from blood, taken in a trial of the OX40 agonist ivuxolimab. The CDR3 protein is CASSVEQSSYNEQFF. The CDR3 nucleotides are TGTGCCAGCAGCGTAGAACAAAGCTCCTACAATGAGCAGTTCTTC. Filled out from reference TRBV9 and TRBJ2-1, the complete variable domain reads DSGVTQTPKHLITATGQRVTLRCSPRSGDLSVYWYQQSLDQGLQFLIQYYNGEERAKGNILERFSAQQFPDLHSELNLSSLELGDSALYFCASSVEQSSYNEQFFGPGTRLTVL.